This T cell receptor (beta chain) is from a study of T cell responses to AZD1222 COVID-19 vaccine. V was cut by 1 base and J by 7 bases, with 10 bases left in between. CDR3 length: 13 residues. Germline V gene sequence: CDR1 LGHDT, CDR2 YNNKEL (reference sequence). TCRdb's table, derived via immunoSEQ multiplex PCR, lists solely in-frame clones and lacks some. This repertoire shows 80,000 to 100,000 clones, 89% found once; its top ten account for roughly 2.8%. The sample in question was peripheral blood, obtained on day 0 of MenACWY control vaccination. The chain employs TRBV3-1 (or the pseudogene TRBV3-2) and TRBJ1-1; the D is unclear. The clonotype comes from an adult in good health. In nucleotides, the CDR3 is TGTGCCAGCAGCCAAGCCGAGACGTATGAAGCTTTCTTT. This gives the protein CASSQAETYEAFF.